The subject of this entry is one T cell receptor beta chain. The sample comes from a study of T cell responses to AZD1222 COVID-19 vaccine. The assay was immunoSEQ multiplex PCR, and TCRdb's table has in-frame clones only and misses some. Of roughly 160,000 clones listed, roughly 94% were seen once; the top ten hold about 0.6%. Sequencing was performed on peripheral blood, taken on day 0 of AZD1222 vaccination. This receptor was identified in an adult in good health.

The CDR3 nucleotides read TGTGCCAGCAGCTTAGATCTCCGGATAGCAAGGGATACGCAGTATTTT. Translated, it gives CASSLDLRIARDTQYF. The chain links TRBV11-2 to TRBJ2-3; D gene uncertain. The CDR3 has 16 amino acids. V lost 0 bases and J lost 6, with 16 bases in between. Germline values: CDR1 SGHAT, CDR2 FQNNGV.